These 27 T cell receptor beta chains share one sample of origin, sequenced in a study of CD8 T cells in ankylosing spondylitis (dated by TCRdb to about 2017). Here is what the overall study found, with its caveats: Blood from ankylosing spondylitis patients appeared to be characterized by a TCR beta motif made up of fewer than ten highly homologous amino acid variants.

These TCRs are of unknown antigen specificity. The receptor library was made with 5' RACE. Sequencing used an Illumina HiSeq 2500. TCRdb passed the public sequencing reads through fastp at Q25 and MiXCR, retaining productive beta sequences. CDR3 protein duplicates are merged, each entry listing the most common genes and DNA. The sample table holds 200,000 to 250,000 distinct CDR3 sequences, of which around 16% were seen once. Clones ranked in the top ten supply 42% of the sample. The sample taken for sequencing was blood, either unsorted or a sorted T cell fraction (not recorded which). All receptors come from a male donor with ankylosing spondylitis.

This clonotype appeared a few times. V gene TRBV27 combines with J gene TRBJ2-3, with D unclear. Trimming pared 3 bases from V and 7 bases from J, leaving 11 bases between. Per germline, CDR1 MNHEY and CDR2 SMNVEV (reference sequence). This CDR3 is built from 13 residues. The CDR3 spells CASSFLLQHTQYF. CDR3 nucleotides: TGTGCCAGCAGTTTCCTCCTCCAACATACGCAGTATTTT.

The DNA for the CDR3 is TGCAGTGCTAGAGTCCTCTCCTACGAGCAGTACTTC. Translation gives CSARVLSYEQYF. The J gene is TRBJ2-7, the V gene TRBV20-1, with D uncertain. The germline V gene encodes CDR1 DFQATT and CDR2 SNEGSKA (reference sequence). The CDR3 extends over 12 amino acids. The V gene lost 1 base and the J gene lost 0 bases, with 4 bases spanning the gap.

This clonotype was picked up many times. The V gene is TRBV12-3 or TRBV12-4, the J gene TRBJ2-7, with TRBD2 matching 7 bases. The CDR3 contains 14 residues. V was pared by 5 bases and J by 2 bases, with 6 bases of the junction left unmatched. CDR3 region: CASSSGAFPYEQYF. CDR3 DNA: TGTGCCAGCAGTAGCGGGGCTTTTCCCTACGAGCAGTACTTC.

In regard to this clonotype: It may be a read error: a sequence one base away is much more abundant. The gene calls are TRBV29-1 and TRBJ2-2; D unclear. The germline CDR1 and CDR2 sequences are SQVTM and ANQGSEA. The CDR3 has 12 amino acids. V dropped 3 bases and J dropped 4 bases, with 6 bases sitting between them. The CDR3 DNA reads as TGCAGCGTTGATTTGCCCACCGGGGAGCTGTTTTTT. This codes for CSVDLPTGELFF.

This clonotype came up many times. This chain connects TRBV4-1 to TRBJ2-7; D possibly corresponds to TRBD2 (5 bases). This CDR3 comprises 13 residues. Looked up from germline, CDR1 is MGHRA and CDR2 is YSYEKL. V lost 4 bases and J 2 bases, leaving 9 bases between the germline ends. CDR3 amino acids: CASSPPGTYEQYF. In nucleotides, the CDR3 is TGCGCCAGCAGCCCCCCGGGGACCTACGAGCAGTACTTC.

This chain uses TRBV11-2 with TRBJ1-2; D is undetermined. Trimming stripped 5 bases from V and 6 bases from J, with 10 bases between. The CDR3 is made up of 12 amino acids. The germline gives CDR1 SGHAT, CDR2 FQNNGV. As DNA, the CDR3 is TGTGCCAGCAGCACCTCGGTGGATGGCTACACCTTC. Translating gives CASSTSVDGYTF.

The V call is TRBV11-2, the J call TRBJ2-7, with TRBD2 matching 9 bases. The J segment lost 5 bases and the V segment lost 1 base, leaving 0 bases of the junction unmatched. There are 13 residues in the CDR3. The germline V gene has CDR1 SGHAT and CDR2 FQNNGV. The CDR3 is CASSLGGRDEQYF. CDR3 nucleotides: TGTGCCAGCAGCTTAGGCGGGAGGGACGAGCAGTACTTC.

The rearrangement joins TRBV6-5 to TRBJ2-7; D call uncertain. The CDR3 is 14 residues long. V lost 2 bases, J lost 0 bases, and 8 bases lay in between. Germline lookup yields CDR1 MNHEY and CDR2 SVGAGI. The CDR3 is CASSYGPVSYEQYF. CDR3 DNA: TGTGCCAGCAGTTACGGGCCTGTCTCCTACGAGCAGTACTTC.

This clonotype has only a few counts. This chain links TRBV7-9 with TRBJ1-5; D unresolved. Trimming took 1 base from V and 0 from J, leaving 13 bases between them. From germline, CDR1 is SEHNR and CDR2 FQNEAQ (reference sequence). This CDR3 has 17 amino acids. The CDR3: CASSLVSGPYSNQPQHF. The DNA of the CDR3 is TGTGCCAGCAGCTTAGTTTCGGGTCCGTATAGCAATCAGCCCCAGCATTTT.

This rearrangement joins TRBV4-1 to TRBJ2-1, with D possibly matching TRBD2 (6 bases). Trimming removed 0 bases at V and 8 bases at J, with 8 bases between. The length of the CDR3 is 13 residues. Germline V gives CDR1 MGHRA, CDR2 YSYEKL. CDR3 in DNA: TGCGCCAGCAGCCAAGAGTGGGAGGATGAGCAGTTCTTC. It encodes CASSQEWEDEQFF.

The V and J genes are TRBV27 and TRBJ2-1; weak D call: TRBD1 (5 bases). This CDR3 spans 15 amino acids. CDR1 MNHEY and CDR2 SMNVEV come from the germline V gene (reference sequence). Trimming removed 3 bases at V and 1 base at J, with 10 bases between. The CDR3 sequence is CASSFGQGSYNEQFF. The DNA for the CDR3 is TGTGCCAGCAGTTTTGGGCAGGGATCCTACAATGAGCAGTTCTTC.

This clonotype was counted many times. This chain links TRBV27 with TRBJ2-7; 8 bases are shared with TRBD2. J gave up 2 bases and V 0 bases, and 6 bases lay outside the gene matches. CDR1 and CDR2 from the germline V gene are MNHEY and SMNVEV (reference sequence). CDR3 length: 16 residues. For the CDR3, the DNA is TGTGCCAGCAGTTTATCGTTGGGACTAGTGACCTACGAGCAGTACTTC. This sequence encodes CASSLSLGLVTYEQYF.

This clonotype was recorded at least ten times. V is TRBV12-3 or TRBV12-4 and J is TRBJ1-5; 8 positions match TRBD1. The CDR3 is 15 amino acids. With 2 bases clipped from V and 7 bases from J, the junction kept 7 bases outside the gene matches. The CDR3 here is CASSLWQGAEQPQHF. DNA for the CDR3: TGTGCCAGCAGTTTATGGCAGGGGGCAGAGCAGCCCCAGCATTTT.

The chain is built from TRBV13 and TRBJ2-1; 8 bases match TRBD2. The CDR3 is made up of 15 amino acids. Germline CDR1 and CDR2: PRHDT and FYEKMQ (reference sequence). Losses at the gene ends were 5 bases for V and 10 bases for J; bases not matched to a gene: 13. CDR3 DNA: TGTGCCAGCAGCACACTGACTAGCGTGGAGGTGGAGCAGTTCTTC. Its protein product is CASSTLTSVEVEQFF.

This clonotype has at least ten counts. The rearrangement uses TRBV4-1 and TRBJ1-1; 10 bases match TRBD1. Germline loops: CDR1 MGHRA, CDR2 YSYEKL. The V segment lost 4 bases and the J segment 11 bases; nucleotides outside the gene matches: 7. CDR3 length equals 13 residues. DNA for the CDR3: TGCGCCAGCAGCCCGACAGGGGGCATGGCGGCTTTCTTT. It codes for CASSPTGGMAAFF.

V is TRBV7-8 and J is TRBJ2-1; TRBD2 agrees at 11 bases. The V gene's germline CDR1 is SGHVS and CDR2 FQNEAQ. The CDR3 consists of 15 residues. Trimming at V came to 6 bases and at J to 6 bases, leaving 7 bases not matched to a gene. CDR3 nucleotide sequence: TGTGCCAGCAGAACGGGACTAGCGGTTACCAATGAGCAGTTCTTC. Its translation: CASRTGLAVTNEQFF.

The CDR3 coding sequence is TGCAGTGCTCTAGGCGGGACAGGGGGCGTCTACGAGCAGTACTTC. Protein product: CSALGGTGGVYEQYF. This chain connects TRBV20-1 to TRBJ2-7, with 12 bases lining up with TRBD1. This CDR3 has 15 amino acids. CDR1 and CDR2 (germline): DFQATT, SNEGSKA (reference sequence). V shed 5 bases and J 3 bases; nucleotides not matched to a gene: 8.

The chain is built from TRBV6-1 and TRBJ2-3; 9 bases align to TRBD2. Germline CDR1 and CDR2: MNHNS and SASEGT. V shed 6 bases and J 4 bases; nucleotides not matched to a gene: 11. The CDR3 covers 16 residues. The CDR3 sequence: CASSLIAGEGSDTQYF. CDR3 DNA: TGTGCCAGCAGCCTCATAGCGGGAGAGGGGTCAGATACGCAGTATTTT.

This clonotype has only a few counts. V gene TRBV18 combines with J gene TRBJ2-3; 9 positions match TRBD1. The CDR3 extends over 16 amino acids. Per germline, CDR1 KGHSH and CDR2 LQKENI. The V gene end was trimmed by 5 bases and the J gene end by 4 bases; junction bases not matched to a gene: 10. The chain's CDR3 is CASSEFGTGSSDTQYF. CDR3 coding DNA: TGTGCCAGCTCAGAGTTCGGGACAGGGTCATCAGATACGCAGTATTTT.

This clonotype was observed a few times. The rearrangement uses TRBV10-3 and TRBJ1-5; D perhaps matches TRBD1 (5 bases). The V and J ends lost 2 bases and 5 bases respectively, with 16 bases between them. CDR1 is ENHRY, CDR2 SYGVKD, per germline. This CDR3 region has 16 residues. Here the CDR3 reads CAISEMRQGADQPQHF. The CDR3 DNA sequence: TGTGCCATCAGTGAGATGAGGCAGGGAGCGGATCAGCCCCAGCATTTT.

This clonotype has more than one count but fewer than ten. The chain uses TRBV21-1 and TRBJ1-1. TRBV21-1 is reported as a pseudogene. This CDR3 has 15 amino acids. The DNA for the CDR3 is TGTGCCAGCGGGCAGGACGAGGGCGAGAACACTGAAGCTTTCTTT. Translating gives CASGQDEGENTEAFF.

The sample holds a few counts of this clonotype. This chain joins TRBV2 and TRBJ2-2, with 7 nucleotides matching TRBD2. CDR1 and CDR2 (germline): SNHLY, FYNNEI. This CDR3 has 14 residues. V lost 8 bases and J lost 2; bases outside the gene matches: 5. CDR3 amino acids: CASWDYLNTGELFF. CDR3 in DNA: TGTGCCAGCTGGGACTACCTAAACACCGGGGAGCTGTTTTTT.

This chain connects TRBV10-3 to TRBJ2-3; 12 nucleotides agree with TRBD2. Germline lookup yields CDR1 ENHRY and CDR2 SYGVKD. V shed 0 bases and J 2 bases; nucleotides not matched to a gene: 6. The CDR3 consists of 18 residues. The CDR3: CAISESTSGGLNTDTQYF. The CDR3 DNA sequence: TGTGCCATCAGTGAGTCAACTAGCGGGGGGCTTAACACAGATACGCAGTATTTT.

This clonotype was seen a handful of times. The genes are TRBV3-1 and TRBJ2-1, with 7 positions matching TRBD2. Germline CDR1 and CDR2: LGHDT and YNNKEL (reference sequence). V lost 3 bases, J lost 0 bases, and 5 bases stayed unmatched. CDR3 length: 16 amino acids. The CDR3 is CASSHAGGSSYNEQFF. CDR3 DNA: TGTGCCAGCAGCCACGCCGGGGGGAGCTCCTACAATGAGCAGTTCTTC.

This clonotype was seen a few times. The V gene is TRBV20-1, the J gene TRBJ1-2, with unresolved D. V gave up 0 bases and J gave up 1 base, with 9 bases separating them. The CDR3 is made up of 14 amino acids. Germline V gene data show CDR1 as DFQATT and CDR2 as SNEGSKA (reference sequence). CDR3 in amino acids: CSAREKTDNYGYTF. CDR3 coding DNA: TGCAGTGCTAGAGAGAAGACGGATAACTATGGCTACACCTTC.

This clonotype appeared a few times. The chain has TRBV6-1 and TRBJ1-6; D might be TRBD1 (5 bases). Per germline, CDR1 MNHNS and CDR2 SASEGT. Trimming stripped 2 bases from V and 5 bases from J, with 10 bases between. The CDR3 length is 15 residues. DNA for the CDR3: TGTGCCAGCAGTGAACAGGGAGGGGATAATTCACCCCTCCACTTT. Translation: CASSEQGGDNSPLHF.

This clonotype was counted a few times. This chain uses TRBV2 with TRBJ2-7; 9 nucleotides match TRBD1. J gave up 3 bases and V 3 bases, and 6 bases lay outside the gene matches. The V gene's germline CDR1 is SNHLY and CDR2 FYNNEI. The CDR3 length is 15 residues. The CDR3 region is CASSDPWGQGYEQYF. The CDR3 DNA reads as TGTGCCAGCAGTGACCCGTGGGGACAGGGCTACGAGCAGTACTTC.